The TCR beta chain under discussion was sequenced for a study of T cells in Graves' hyperthyroidism and ophthalmopathy. Uncontrolled infection, other autoimmune disease, pregnancy or lactation led to exclusion. The germline V gene encodes CDR1 MNHNS and CDR2 SASEGT. The V end lost 8 bases, the J end lost 1 base, and 8 bases lay between the germline ends. This CDR3 contains 13 residues. Amplified regions were TCR beta CDR3 sequences from RNA transcripts. When the TCR CDR3 underwent first-round RT-PCR, the HTBI primer set was used. TCRdb ran MiXCR on the multiplex PCR reads and lists one entry per CDR3 protein. The sample shows some 370,000 distinct CDR3 sequences, roughly an eighth of them seen only once.

V gene TRBV6-1 combines with J gene TRBJ2-2; D remains ambiguous. The sequencing input was blood. The TCR was taken from a man aged 50-60 years with Graves' ophthalmopathy. The CDR3, as DNA: TGTGCCAGCTTTGAGCGGAACACCGGGGAGCTGTTTTTT. Translating it yields CASFERNTGELFF.